Sequencing of this T cell receptor beta chain was carried out in a study of cytomegalovirus exposure and HLA in healthy donors. Study as a whole: Earlier, about 179 million T cells were analyzed, and approximately 110 million unique TCR beta sequences were found among them. Findings and caveats of the study: Later analysis revealed greater clonal expansion in HLA-associated TCR beta chains than in equally common others. The authors judged a highly shared variant cluster likely a sequencing artifact. In a later analysis, a missense DCLRE1C variant was linked to TCR beta V- and J-gene trimming.

This CDR3 comprises 15 residues. In germline, CDR1 is SEHNR, CDR2 FQNEAQ (reference sequence). As concerns this clone: As yet, its antigen is unknown. The junction does not match germline at one end; this may be a read error.

Primers: 60 Vbeta forward and 13 Jbeta reverse. Profiling relied on immunoSEQ multiplex PCR, and the TCRdb table lists in-frame clones only, not all of them. The sample includes 150,000 to 250,000 clones, over 75% seen only once; the top ten take roughly 0.097%. This sequence was found in a boy younger than 10 in good health and CMV-seronegative. The chain carries TRBV7-9 and TRBJ1-4; unclear D gene. The sample consisted of PBMCs. The DNA of the CDR3 is TGTTCCAGCAGCTTAATACGGGGAACTAATGAAAAACTGTTTTTT. It encodes CSSSLIRGTNEKLFF.